The entry below gives a single T cell receptor (beta chain) sequence along with its context. In the source study's methods: Counts of nucleated cells, estimated from reference gene primer amplification, were obtained. The table came from immunoSEQ multiplex PCR; TCRdb's copy has only in-frame clones and leaves some out. D and trimming were read from the DNA, whereas the V and J calls and clone size are those reported in that table. The sample shows more than 200,000 clones, around 80% of them seen only once. The sample originates from a study of blood T cell repertoires in COVID-19. Overall study context: Sites across the United States, Italy and Spain contributed samples from acute and convalescent COVID-19. The cDNA or gDNA used as material had been derived from T cells, B-cell-depleted T cells, or PBMCs.

The CDR3 totals 14 residues. From germline, CDR1 is LNHDA and CDR2 SQIVND (reference sequence). V lost 6 bases and J lost 1; bases outside the gene matches: 3. The receptor was isolated from a woman between 40 and 55 years old who had recovered from COVID-19. The chain carries TRBV19 and TRBJ1-1; 9 nucleotides align to TRBD1. Sequenced: peripheral blood. The CDR3 is CASSRQGGNTEAFF. The CDR3, as DNA: TGTGCCAGTAGCAGACAGGGGGGGAACACTGAAGCTTTCTTT.